The next 32 T cell receptor beta chains were all read from a single sample in a study of T cells in Graves' hyperthyroidism and ophthalmopathy. RNA transcripts served as the template for amplifying TCR beta CDR3 regions. Researchers ran a first-round RT-PCR on the TCR CDR3 using the HTBI primer set. TCRdb reanalysed the multiplex PCR reads using MiXCR and keeps one entry per CDR3 protein. The data show approximately 420,000 distinct CDR3 sequences, roughly an eighth seen once. Source material: blood. Receptors originate from a woman between 18 and 29 years old with Graves' hyperthyroidism.

This clonotype was seen only a few times. The CDR3 sequence is CASSPTGTANYGYTF. Written as DNA, the CDR3 is TGTGCCAGCAGCCCTACAGGGACGGCAAACTATGGCTACACCTTC. The genes are TRBV9 and TRBJ1-2; tentative D call: TRBD1 (6 bases). V gave up 4 bases and J gave up 2 bases, with 15 bases separating them. Looked up from germline, CDR1 is SGDLS and CDR2 is YYNGEE. This CDR3 comprises 15 residues.

In its sample, this clonotype was seen many times. The chain joins TRBV28 to TRBJ2-5; 8 bases match TRBD1. The germline V gene encodes CDR1 MDHEN and CDR2 SYDVKM. The ends lost 0 bases at V and 5 bases at J; junction bases unmatched: 5. The CDR3 runs to 15 residues. The CDR3 coding sequence is TGTGCCAGCAGTTTATGGCAGGGGGCCTCGGAGACCCAGTACTTC. It codes for CASSLWQGASETQYF.

This clonotype has ten or more counts. The chain uses TRBV6-5 and TRBJ2-7; D remains unclear. V shed 2 bases and J shed 1 base, with 9 bases lying between them. CDR1 MNHEY and CDR2 SVGAGI come from the germline V gene. This CDR3 has 14 residues. The CDR3 nucleotides are TGTGCCAGCAGTTACACGAGACTGTCCTACGAGCAGTACTTC. This translates into CASSYTRLSYEQYF.

This clonotype has only one observation. V gene TRBV28 combines with J gene TRBJ2-1, with 9 positions matching TRBD2. There are 17 residues in the CDR3. CDR1 is MDHEN, CDR2 SYDVKM, per germline. Germline trimming cut 5 bases from V and 0 bases from J; bases unmatched to any gene: 8. The CDR3 reads CASSTAASGDSYNEQFF. The DNA of the CDR3 is TGTGCCAGCAGTACCGCCGCTAGCGGGGACTCCTACAATGAGCAGTTCTTC.

At least ten counts were recorded for this clonotype. The rearrangement uses TRBV24-1 and TRBJ1-1; D remains unclear. CDR1 is KGHDR and CDR2 is SFDVKD in the germline V gene. The V and J ends lost 5 bases and 0 bases respectively, with 12 bases between them. The CDR3 is 15 residues long. The CDR3: CATSAERAVNTEAFF. CDR3 in DNA: TGTGCCACCAGTGCCGAAAGGGCGGTGAACACTGAAGCTTTCTTT.

The rearrangement uses TRBV5-5 and TRBJ1-2, with D possibly matching TRBD1 (6 bases). V lost 1 base to trimming and J lost 5 bases, with 12 bases between them. CDR3 length: 14 amino acids. CDR1 and CDR2 (germline): SGHKS, YYEKEE (reference sequence). This chain's CDR3 is CASSLTDRRYGYTF. The CDR3, as DNA: TGTGCCAGCAGCTTGACCGACAGGAGGTATGGCTACACCTTC.

The chain uses TRBV7-3 and TRBJ2-3; 7 nucleotides align to TRBD2. The CDR3 is 17 amino acids. Germline V gene lookup returns CDR1 SGHTA and CDR2 FQGTGA. The trim removed 4 bases at V and 2 bases at J, leaving 12 bases unmatched. CDR3 nucleotides: TGTGCCAGCAGCTCAGGGAGGAGGCTAGCGGACACAGATACGCAGTATTTT. Residues: CASSSGRRLADTDTQYF.

The rearrangement uses TRBV5-6 and TRBJ2-3, with 7 bases lining up with TRBD2. After removal of 2 bases from V and 4 bases from J, the junction contained 7 bases not matched to a gene. Germline CDR1 reads SGHDT; CDR2 reads YYEEEE. The CDR3 is 15 amino acids. CDR3: CASSFVRGVADTQYF. CDR3 nucleotides: TGTGCCAGCAGCTTTGTTCGGGGGGTGGCAGATACGCAGTATTTT.

There are many counts of this clonotype. This sequence joins TRBV5-1 and TRBJ1-2; weak D call: TRBD1 (5 bases). Trimming removed 4 bases at V and 5 bases at J, with 9 bases between. CDR1 is SGHRS and CDR2 is YFSETQ in the germline V gene. CDR3 length equals 12 residues. The CDR3 DNA reads as TGCGCCAGCAGCCCCCAGGGATATGGCTACACCTTC. As protein: CASSPQGYGYTF.

This clonotype was counted a few times. V is TRBV10-1 and J is TRBJ2-1; 13 positions match TRBD2. CDR1 is WNHNN, CDR2 SYGVQD, per germline (reference sequence). With V trimmed by 5 bases and J by 9 bases, 1 base remained unmatched. The CDR3 consists of 13 residues. The CDR3 loop reads CASSRTSGSEQFF. In DNA form, the CDR3 reads TGCGCCAGCAGTAGGACTAGCGGGAGTGAGCAGTTCTTC.

V and J are TRBV6-1 and TRBJ2-3; 11 positions agree with TRBD2. The V segment lost 5 bases and the J segment 2 bases; nucleotides outside the gene matches: 9. The CDR3 totals 17 residues. Germline CDR1 reads MNHNS; CDR2 reads SASEGT. CDR3 sequence: CASSTSSGRIFTDTQYF. CDR3 bases: TGTGCCAGCAGTACCTCTAGCGGGAGGATCTTCACAGATACGCAGTATTTT.

This clonotype was picked up a small number of times. This rearrangement joins TRBV30 to TRBJ2-2; no clear D. Germline V gene lookup returns CDR1 GTSNPN and CDR2 SVGIG (reference sequence). The germline V and J ends were trimmed by 3 bases and 4 bases, with 12 bases remaining between them. This CDR3 region has 14 residues. CDR3 amino acids: CAWSVFGTTGELFF. As DNA, the CDR3 is TGTGCCTGGAGCGTCTTTGGAACCACCGGGGAGCTGTTTTTT. Complete variable domain (other parts from reference TRBV30 and TRBJ2-2): SQTIHQWPATLVQPVGSPLSLECTVEGTSNPNLYWYRQAAGRGLQLLFYSVGIGQISSEVPQNLSASRPQDRQFILSSKKLLLSDSGFYLCAWSVFGTTGELFFGEGSRLTVL.

At least ten counts were recorded for this clonotype. J is TRBJ1-1 and V is TRBV11-1, with 7 bases that match TRBD1. V lost 3 bases to trimming and J lost 5 bases; unmatched junction nucleotides: 6. The CDR3 covers 14 residues. Germline V gene sequence: CDR1 SGHAT, CDR2 FQDESV (reference sequence). CDR3 in amino acids: CASSFETGSTEAFF. The CDR3 nucleotides are TGTGCCAGCAGCTTTGAGACAGGGTCTACTGAAGCTTTCTTT.

The chain uses TRBV27 and TRBJ2-7, with 13 bases that match TRBD2. The germline V gene encodes CDR1 MNHEY and CDR2 SMNVEV (reference sequence). The junction had 6 bases not matched to a gene; V was cut back by 5 bases and J by 2 bases. The CDR3 spans 16 residues. In DNA form, the CDR3 reads TGTGCCAGCAGTCGAAGACTAGCGGGAGGACCCTACGAGCAGTACTTC. The encoded protein is CASSRRLAGGPYEQYF.

CDR3 loop: CASSRDLTSTDTQYF. The DNA for the CDR3 is TGCGCCAGCAGCAGGGACTTGACTAGCACAGATACGCAGTATTTT. The V gene is TRBV10-1, the J gene TRBJ2-3; TRBD2 is a possible D gene (6 bases). Trimming left V 6 bases short and J 0 bases short, with 13 bases between. CDR1 and CDR2 from the germline V gene are WNHNN and SYGVQD (reference sequence). CDR3 length: 15 amino acids.

This clonotype was seen repeatedly, ten times or more. The J gene is TRBJ2-1, the V gene TRBV12-3 or TRBV12-4, with 7 bases fitting TRBD2. Trimming took 3 bases from V and 6 from J; bases not matched to a gene: 11. This CDR3 is 16 amino acids long. CDR3: CASSFLAAGASNEQFF. The CDR3 DNA reads as TGTGCCAGCAGTTTTCTGGCGGCGGGAGCTAGCAATGAGCAGTTCTTC.

In this sample, this clonotype turned up a few times. V is TRBV3-1 and J is TRBJ2-1; 12 bases map to TRBD2. V lost 4 bases, J lost 8 bases, and 9 bases stayed unmatched. The CDR3 extends over 16 amino acids. Germline CDR1 LGHDT, CDR2 YNNKEL (reference sequence). The CDR3 spells CASSRLAGVSYDEQFF. DNA of the CDR3: TGTGCCAGCAGCCGACTAGCGGGAGTGTCTTACGATGAGCAGTTCTTC.

This clonotype showed up many times. The rearrangement links TRBV28 to TRBJ1-1; TRBD1 matches at 7 bases. Trimming took 6 bases from V and 1 from J; bases not matched to a gene: 11. Germline-derived CDR1 and CDR2 are MDHEN and SYDVKM. This CDR3 comprises 16 residues. As DNA, the CDR3 is TGTGCCAGCAGAGAAAGACAGGGTTTACCGAACACTGAAGCTTTCTTT. Translation gives CASRERQGLPNTEAFF.

In its sample, this clonotype was seen a few times. The chain uses TRBV27 and TRBJ2-3; 8 positions agree with TRBD2. Germline loops: CDR1 MNHEY, CDR2 SMNVEV (reference sequence). The ends lost 4 bases at V and 5 bases at J; junction bases unmatched: 17. The CDR3 covers 18 residues. The CDR3 DNA is TGTGCCAGCAGTTCCTTCTTCCCTAGCGGGCCCAAGCAAGATACGCAGTATTTT. Translation gives CASSSFFPSGPKQDTQYF.

This clonotype was seen ten or more times. CDR3: CASSFGQGPSYEQYF. The CDR3 nucleotides read TGTGCCAGCAGCTTCGGACAGGGCCCCTCCTACGAGCAGTACTTC. The chain has TRBV7-8 and TRBJ2-7; 8 nucleotides align to TRBD1. The germline CDR1 and CDR2 sequences are SGHVS and FQNEAQ. J lost 0 bases, V lost 3 bases, and 4 bases had no gene match. This CDR3 is built from 15 residues. The variable domain in full, completed from reference TRBV7-8 and TRBJ2-7, reads GAGVSQSPRYKVAKRGQDVALRCDPISGHVSLFWYQQALGQGPEFLTYFQNEAQLDKSGLPSDRFFAERPEGSVSTLKIQRTQQEDSAVYLCASSFGQGPSYEQYFGPGTRLTVT.

This clonotype occurred many times. The gene calls are TRBV20-1 and TRBJ2-1; 10 bases agree with TRBD2. The CDR3 runs 18 residues. From germline, CDR1 is DFQATT and CDR2 SNEGSKA (reference sequence). J lost 3 bases, V lost 6 bases, and 17 bases had no gene match. Here the CDR3 DNA reads TGCAGTGCCCAATCGAGAGGTAGCGGGAGGCCGTACTACAATGAGCAGTTCTTC. This translates into CSAQSRGSGRPYYNEQFF.

A remark on this clonotype: With a much larger clone just one base away, this may be a read error. The rearrangement uses TRBV28 and TRBJ1-4, with TRBD1 matching over 12 bases. Germline V gene data show CDR1 as MDHEN and CDR2 as SYDVKM. The CDR3 runs 18 residues. In nucleotides, the CDR3 is TGTGCCAGCAGTCCCGACCGGGACAGGGGGCGTTATGGTGAAAAACTGTCTTTT. Its protein is CASSPDRDRGRYGEKLSF.

This clonotype appeared many times. The V call is TRBV5-6, the J call TRBJ1-4; D remains ambiguous. CDR1 SGHDT and CDR2 YYEEEE come from the germline V gene. The CDR3 is 15 amino acids. V shed 2 bases and J shed 1 base, with 9 bases lying between them. This CDR3 reads CASSFGGGTNEKLFF. As DNA, the CDR3 is TGTGCCAGCAGCTTTGGAGGCGGAACTAATGAAAAACTGTTTTTT.

This clonotype was seen more than once but under ten times. The V call is TRBV6-2 or TRBV6-3, the J call TRBJ2-3; tentatively, D is TRBD1 or TRBD2 (5 bases each). With 7 bases removed from V and 4 bases from J, the gap between germline ends came to 15 bases. The V gene's germline CDR1 is MNHEY and CDR2 SVGEGT. The CDR3 consists of 14 residues. The CDR3 region has the DNA TGTGCCAGCACGTCGACAGCGGCGGCAGATACGCAGTATTTT. Protein sequence: CASTSTAAADTQYF.

CDR3 residues: CASSLGILSAYEQYF. The CDR3 DNA sequence: TGTGCCAGCAGTTTAGGTATTCTCTCGGCCTACGAGCAGTACTTC. The chain has TRBV28 and TRBJ2-7; no definite D call. V was pared by 2 bases and J by 2 bases, with 13 bases between. Per the germline V gene, CDR1 is MDHEN and CDR2 is SYDVKM. CDR3 length equals 15 residues.

Only a few counts were recorded for this clonotype. The rearrangement links TRBV27 to TRBJ2-1, with TRBD2 matching 11 bases. CDR1 MNHEY and CDR2 SMNVEV come from the germline V gene (reference sequence). J gave up 0 bases and V 5 bases, and 15 bases lay outside the gene matches. The CDR3 covers 20 residues. The CDR3 nucleotides are TGTGCCAGCAGTACTCACGGGACTAGCGGAACCCTGAGCTCCTACAATGAGCAGTTCTTC. This gives the protein CASSTHGTSGTLSSYNEQFF.

On this clonotype: A much bigger clone sits one base away, suggesting this may be a read error. J is TRBJ1-1 and V is TRBV12-3 or TRBV12-4; D possibly corresponds to TRBD1 (5 bases). The CDR3 is made up of 14 amino acids. With 5 bases removed from V and 11 bases from J, the gap between germline ends came to 21 bases. The CDR3 DNA reads as TGTGCCAGCAGTGACGCAACGGGGGATAGGGCCGCTTTCTTT. Its protein product is CASSDATGDRAAFF.

V usage is TRBV7-3 and J usage is TRBJ2-1; D is ambiguous. Trimming pared 2 bases from V and 2 bases from J, leaving 7 bases between. Per the germline V gene, CDR1 is SGHTA and CDR2 is FQGTGA. CDR3 length equals 14 residues. CDR3 bases: TGTGCCAGCAGCTTAGCGGCAACCTACAATGAGCAGTTCTTC. This encodes CASSLAATYNEQFF.

This clonotype was detected a few times. The rearrangement links TRBV5-6 to TRBJ1-2, with D perhaps TRBD1 (6 bases). V was cut by 4 bases and J by 3 bases, with 13 bases left in between. Germline V gene sequence: CDR1 SGHDT, CDR2 YYEEEE. There are 14 residues in the CDR3. This CDR3 is CASSAVGGHYGYTF. CDR3 coding DNA: TGTGCCAGCAGCGCCGTCGGGGGCCACTATGGCTACACCTTC.

This chain joins TRBV2 and TRBJ1-6, with D possibly matching TRBD1 (5 bases). The germline V and J ends were trimmed by 3 bases and 7 bases, with 10 bases remaining between them. Germline CDR1 and CDR2: SNHLY and FYNNEI. The CDR3 extends over 14 amino acids. CDR3 region: CASSEYGGNSPLHF. As DNA, the CDR3 is TGTGCCAGCAGTGAGTACGGGGGGAATTCACCCCTCCACTTT.

At least ten counts were recorded for this clonotype. This chain connects TRBV20-1 to TRBJ1-6; no reliable D call. The ends were cut back, 4 bases at V and 7 bases at J, with 8 bases in the middle. The CDR3 sequence is 12 residues long. Germline assignment: CDR1 DFQATT and CDR2 SNEGSKA (reference sequence). CDR3 sequence: CSATRQNSPLHF. The CDR3 coding sequence is TGCAGTGCTACACGGCAAAATTCACCCCTCCACTTT.

This clonotype appeared a single time. V and J are TRBV2 and TRBJ1-3, with D tentatively TRBD1 (6 bases). The V end was cut by 4 bases, the J end by 0 bases, with 19 bases between. CDR1 and CDR2 from the germline V gene are SNHLY and FYNNEI. The CDR3 runs 18 residues. CDR3 sequence reads: CASSGTEALSVSGNTIYF. The CDR3 DNA reads TGTGCCAGCAGTGGGACAGAAGCCCTATCTGTCTCTGGAAACACCATATATTTT.